This record covers a single T cell receptor beta chain. The antigen is unknown. Only in-frame clones appear in the TCRdb table, and some are missing; sequencing was by immunoSEQ multiplex PCR. This table holds about 82,000 clones, 70% to 90% found once. This sample is drawn from a study of glioma-infiltrating T cells after dendritic cell vaccination. General study findings and limits: Complete blood and tumor specimen sets were limited to few patients.

Selection required adequate fresh-frozen tumor tissue plus more than two years' survival data. Trimming cost V 4 bases and J 4 bases, with 14 bases left between them. Per germline, CDR1 SGHNT and CDR2 YYREEE (reference sequence). CDR3 length: 15 amino acids. Sample: blood, taken before dendritic cell vaccination. The chain joins TRBV5-4 to TRBJ2-2; no clear D. The receptor's source is a human donor with glioblastoma. The CDR3 protein is CASSTPYSGTGELFF. CDR3 bases: TGTGCCAGCAGCACTCCTTACTCGGGCACCGGGGAGCTGTTTTTT.